Listed below are T cell receptor beta chains from one sample, sequenced in a study of technical replicates of blood from a handful of donors. The protocol was immunoSEQ multiplex PCR, while the TCRdb copy is restricted to in-frame clones and leaves out a portion. The sample shows approximately 51,000 clones, 90% to 95% of them seen only once. Sequencing was done on a sample of PBMCs. The receptors originated from a human donor in good health. Some clones in this sample may be carry-over from other donors' samples. The CDR3 runs from the conserved cysteine through the conserved F or W. A D gene is named only where the DNA matches it firmly. Part of the rows lack a size; the others show once, few, many or a class for expanded clones.

J gene: TRBJ2-7
clone size: NA
V gene: TRBV7-2
D gene: NA
CDR3 protein: CASSLGYQGNEQYF
CDR3 DNA: TGTGCCAGCAGCTTAGGCTACCAGGGGAACGAGCAGTACTTC

J gene: TRBJ2-2
clone size: NA
V gene: TRBV6-4
D gene: NA
CDR3 protein: CASSDSRSDTGELFF
CDR3 DNA: TGTGCCAGCAGTGACTCGAGGTCAGACACCGGGGAGCTGTTTTTT

J gene: TRBJ1-5
clone size: few
V gene: TRBV19
D gene: NA
CDR3 protein: CASSIIGNQPQHF
CDR3 DNA: TGTGCCAGTAGTATAATCGGGAATCAGCCCCAGCATTTT

J gene: TRBJ1-4
clone size: NA
V gene: TRBV6-1
D gene: NA
CDR3 protein: CASSVGGSFLEKLFF
CDR3 DNA: TGTGCCAGCAGTGTCGGGGGGAGCTTCCTTGAAAAACTGTTTTTT

J gene: TRBJ2-3
clone size: NA
V gene: TRBV30
D gene: TRBD2
CDR3 protein: CAWSALAGGTDTQYF
CDR3 DNA: TGTGCCTGGAGTGCACTAGCGGGAGGAACAGATACGCAGTATTTT

J gene: TRBJ1-2
clone size: NA
V gene: TRBV29-1
D gene: TRBD1
CDR3 protein: CSVEAGTGGRGYTF
CDR3 DNA: TGCAGCGTTGAGGCCGGGACAGGGGGTAGGGGCTACACCTTC

J gene: TRBJ2-7
clone size: NA
V gene: TRBV14
D gene: NA
CDR3 protein: CASSQGPREQYF
CDR3 DNA: TGTGCCAGCAGCCAAGGCCCTAGGGAGCAGTACTTC

J gene: TRBJ1-2
clone size: NA
V gene: TRBV7-2
D gene: NA
CDR3 protein: CASSSFHVGGTGGGYTF
CDR3 DNA: TGTGCCAGCAGCTCATTTCATGTTGGGGGAACGGGGGGTGGCTACACCTTC

J gene: TRBJ2-1
clone size: NA
V gene: TRBV7-3
D gene: NA
CDR3 protein: CASSSPPAQNEQFF
CDR3 DNA: TGTGCCAGCAGCTCCCCCCCCGCCCAGAATGAGCAGTTCTTC

J gene: TRBJ2-7
clone size: NA
V gene: TRBV4-3
D gene: NA
CDR3 protein: CASSQDQRGSYEQYF
CDR3 DNA: TGCGCCAGCAGCCAAGACCAGAGGGGGTCCTACGAGCAGTACTTC

J gene: TRBJ2-4
clone size: NA
V gene: TRBV5-4
D gene: NA
CDR3 protein: CASSFKGNIQYF
CDR3 DNA: TGTGCCAGCAGCTTTAAGGGGAACATTCAGTACTTC

J gene: TRBJ2-5
clone size: once
V gene: TRBV4-3
D gene: NA
CDR3 protein: CASSQEGPGGETQYF
CDR3 DNA: TGCGCCAGCAGCCAAGAAGGGCCCGGGGGAGAGACCCAGTACTTC

J gene: TRBJ1-2
clone size: NA
V gene: TRBV4-1
D gene: NA
CDR3 protein: CASSQVLVGGNYGYTF
CDR3 DNA: TGCGCCAGCAGCCAAGTCCTGGTGGGAGGCAACTATGGCTACACCTTC

J gene: TRBJ2-3
clone size: once
V gene: TRBV10-3
D gene: TRBD2
CDR3 protein: CAISVAGGIADTQYF
CDR3 DNA: TGTGCCATCAGTGTAGCGGGGGGGATTGCAGATACGCAGTATTTT

J gene: TRBJ1-2
clone size: NA
V gene: TRBV7-3
D gene: TRBD1
CDR3 protein: CASSRTGGDGYTF
CDR3 DNA: TGTGCCAGCAGTCGTACAGGGGGGGATGGCTACACCTTC

J gene: TRBJ2-5
clone size: NA
V gene: TRBV5-4
D gene: NA
CDR3 protein: CASSLEFEGEETQYF
CDR3 DNA: TGTGCCAGCAGCTTGGAATTTGAAGGGGAAGAGACCCAGTACTTC

J gene: TRBJ1-1
clone size: NA
V gene: TRBV5-1
D gene: TRBD1
CDR3 protein: CASSLSGQGTTEAFF
CDR3 DNA: TGCGCCAGCAGCCTCTCGGGACAGGGGACCACTGAAGCTTTCTTT

J gene: TRBJ2-5
clone size: NA
V gene: TRBV9
D gene: TRBD1
CDR3 protein: CASSPWDREQETQYF
CDR3 DNA: TGTGCCAGCAGCCCCTGGGACAGGGAACAAGAGACCCAGTACTTC

J gene: TRBJ2-3
clone size: NA
V gene: TRBV18
D gene: TRBD1
CDR3 protein: CASSRGQGITDTQYF
CDR3 DNA: TGTGCCAGCTCTCGCGGACAGGGTATCACAGATACGCAGTATTTT

J gene: TRBJ2-5
clone size: once
V gene: TRBV6-5
D gene: NA
CDR3 protein: CASSYSLNRGAQYF
CDR3 DNA: TGTGCCAGCAGTTACAGCCTGAACCGAGGCGCCCAGTACTTC

J gene: TRBJ2-7
clone size: NA
V gene: TRBV4-1
D gene: NA
CDR3 protein: CASSEWYGGPSYEQYF
CDR3 DNA: TGCGCCAGCAGCGAATGGTATGGGGGCCCCTCCTACGAGCAGTACTTC

J gene: TRBJ1-2
clone size: NA
V gene: TRBV6-5
D gene: NA
CDR3 protein: CASSAGIGYTF
CDR3 DNA: TGTGCCAGCAGTGCGGGGATTGGCTACACCTTC

J gene: TRBJ2-7
clone size: NA
V gene: TRBV9
D gene: TRBD2
CDR3 protein: CASSASGGALEQYF
CDR3 DNA: TGTGCCAGCAGCGCAAGCGGGGGGGCCCTCGAGCAGTACTTC

J gene: TRBJ2-7
clone size: NA
V gene: TRBV9
D gene: NA
CDR3 protein: CASSVGSGWYEQYF
CDR3 DNA: TGTGCCAGCAGCGTAGGTAGCGGTTGGTACGAGCAGTACTTC

J gene: TRBJ2-2
clone size: NA
V gene: TRBV29-1
D gene: TRBD2
CDR3 protein: CSVGGGSNTGELFF
CDR3 DNA: TGCAGCGTTGGGGGGGGATCCAACACCGGGGAGCTGTTTTTT

J gene: TRBJ2-3
clone size: NA
V gene: TRBV2
D gene: TRBD1
CDR3 protein: CASSERQGDTQYF
CDR3 DNA: TGTGCCAGCAGTGAGCGACAGGGAGATACGCAGTATTTT

J gene: TRBJ1-2
clone size: NA
V gene: TRBV7-9
D gene: TRBD1
CDR3 protein: CASSPDRDRYGYTF
CDR3 DNA: TGTGCCAGCAGCCCCGACAGGGATCGCTATGGCTACACCTTC

J gene: TRBJ1-5
clone size: NA
V gene: TRBV6-1
D gene: TRBD1
CDR3 protein: CASSGVQGARDQPQHF
CDR3 DNA: TGTGCCAGCAGTGGAGTACAGGGGGCGAGGGATCAGCCCCAGCATTTT

J gene: TRBJ2-7
clone size: NA
V gene: TRBV30
D gene: TRBD1
CDR3 protein: CAWRANRGPSSYEQYF
CDR3 DNA: TGTGCCTGGAGGGCCAACAGGGGCCCCAGCTCCTACGAGCAGTACTTC

J gene: TRBJ2-1
clone size: NA
V gene: TRBV4-1
D gene: TRBD2
CDR3 protein: CASSQDSLAGGPRNEQFF
CDR3 DNA: TGCGCCAGCAGCCAAGATTCACTAGCGGGAGGGCCGAGGAATGAGCAGTTCTTC

J gene: TRBJ2-3
clone size: NA
V gene: TRBV30
D gene: NA
CDR3 protein: CAWSGAGPGDTQYF
CDR3 DNA: TGTGCCTGGAGTGGGGCGGGCCCTGGGGATACGCAGTATTTT

J gene: TRBJ1-5
clone size: NA
V gene: TRBV5-6
D gene: NA
CDR3 protein: CASSKTGGGQPQHF
CDR3 DNA: TGTGCCAGCAGTAAGACCGGGGGAGGGCAGCCCCAGCATTTT

J gene: TRBJ1-1
clone size: NA
V gene: TRBV5-6
D gene: NA
CDR3 protein: CASSLGQEAFF
CDR3 DNA: TGTGCCAGCAGCTTGGGCCAGGAAGCTTTCTTT

J gene: TRBJ2-2
clone size: NA
V gene: TRBV7-3
D gene: TRBD2
CDR3 protein: CASSGQLAEANTGELFF
CDR3 DNA: TGTGCCAGCAGCGGACAACTAGCGGAGGCGAACACCGGGGAGCTGTTTTTT

J gene: TRBJ2-7
clone size: once
V gene: TRBV2
D gene: TRBD2
CDR3 protein: CASSEAEASGSMVYEQYF
CDR3 DNA: TGTGCCAGCAGTGAAGCGGAGGCTAGCGGGAGTATGGTCTACGAGCAGTACTTC

J gene: TRBJ2-7
clone size: NA
V gene: TRBV5-1
D gene: TRBD1
CDR3 protein: CASSSAQGQAAYEQYF
CDR3 DNA: TGCGCCAGCAGTTCCGCCCAGGGACAGGCTGCCTACGAGCAGTACTTC

J gene: TRBJ1-6
clone size: medium-sized
V gene: TRBV6-1
D gene: TRBD1
CDR3 protein: CASRDRDRLNSPLHF
CDR3 DNA: TGTGCCAGCAGGGACCGGGACAGATTGAATTCACCCCTCCACTTT

J gene: TRBJ1-2
clone size: NA
V gene: TRBV4-1
D gene: NA
CDR3 protein: CASSQDWGDENGYTF
CDR3 DNA: TGCGCCAGCAGCCAAGATTGGGGAGATGAGAACGGCTACACCTTC

J gene: TRBJ1-4
clone size: NA
V gene: TRBV18
D gene: NA
CDR3 protein: CASSPPNSPNEKLFF
CDR3 DNA: TGTGCCAGCTCACCACCGAACAGCCCTAATGAAAAACTGTTTTTT

J gene: TRBJ1-2
clone size: NA
V gene: TRBV21-1
D gene: NA
CDR3 protein: CASSKLQGPNYGYTF
CDR3 DNA: TGTGCCAGCAGCAAACTACAGGGGCCCAACTATGGCTACACCTTC

J gene: TRBJ2-1
clone size: NA
V gene: TRBV7-8
D gene: NA
CDR3 protein: CASGQLAADYNEQFF
CDR3 DNA: TGTGCCAGCGGCCAACTAGCAGCGGATTACAATGAGCAGTTCTTC

J gene: TRBJ2-7
clone size: NA
V gene: TRBV5-1
D gene: NA
CDR3 protein: CASSLELASYEQYF
CDR3 DNA: TGCGCCAGCAGCTTGGAGTTAGCCTCCTACGAGCAGTACTTC

J gene: TRBJ2-3
clone size: NA
V gene: TRBV25-1
D gene: TRBD2
CDR3 protein: CASSELGGGGIVDTQYF
CDR3 DNA: TGTGCCAGCAGTGAATTGGGCGGCGGGGGGATAGTAGATACGCAGTATTTT

J gene: TRBJ2-3
clone size: NA
V gene: TRBV12-5
D gene: NA
CDR3 protein: CASGLINTDTQYF
CDR3 DNA: TGTGCTAGTGGTTTGATCAACACAGATACGCAGTATTTT

J gene: TRBJ2-7
clone size: NA
V gene: TRBV19
D gene: TRBD1
CDR3 protein: CASSMSGTGRYEQYF
CDR3 DNA: TGTGCCAGTAGTATGTCCGGGACAGGGCGGTACGAGCAGTACTTC